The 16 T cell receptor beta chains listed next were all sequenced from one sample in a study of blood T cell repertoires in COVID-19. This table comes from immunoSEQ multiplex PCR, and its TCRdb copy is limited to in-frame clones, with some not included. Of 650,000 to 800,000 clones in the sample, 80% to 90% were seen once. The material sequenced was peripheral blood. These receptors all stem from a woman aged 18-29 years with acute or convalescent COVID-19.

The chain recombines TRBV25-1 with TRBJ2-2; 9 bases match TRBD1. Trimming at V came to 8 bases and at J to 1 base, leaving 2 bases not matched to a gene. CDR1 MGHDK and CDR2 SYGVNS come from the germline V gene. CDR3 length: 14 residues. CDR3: CASEDRGNTGELFF. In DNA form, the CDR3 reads TGTGCCAGCGAGGACAGGGGGAACACCGGGGAGCTGTTTTTT.

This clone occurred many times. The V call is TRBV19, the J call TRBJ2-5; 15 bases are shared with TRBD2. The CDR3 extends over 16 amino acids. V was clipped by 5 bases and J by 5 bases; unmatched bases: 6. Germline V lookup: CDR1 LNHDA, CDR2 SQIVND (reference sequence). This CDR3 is CASSPSGTSGGETQYF. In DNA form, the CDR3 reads TGTGCCAGTAGTCCGTCCGGGACTAGCGGGGGGGAGACCCAGTACTTC.

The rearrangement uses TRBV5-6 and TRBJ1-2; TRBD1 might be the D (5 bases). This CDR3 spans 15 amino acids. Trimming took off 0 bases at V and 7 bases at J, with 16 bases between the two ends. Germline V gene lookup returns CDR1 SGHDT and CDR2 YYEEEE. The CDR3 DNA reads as TGTGCCAGCAGCTTGGCCGGCAGGGTGGCTGTTGGCTACACCTTC. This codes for CASSLAGRVAVGYTF.

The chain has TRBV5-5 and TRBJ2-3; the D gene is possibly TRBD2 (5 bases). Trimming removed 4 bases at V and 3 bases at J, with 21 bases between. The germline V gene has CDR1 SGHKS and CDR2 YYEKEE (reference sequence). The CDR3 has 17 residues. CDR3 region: CASSRSAAGGPTDTQYF. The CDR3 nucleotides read TGTGCCAGCAGCAGGAGCGCGGCAGGCGGGCCTACAGATACGCAGTATTTT. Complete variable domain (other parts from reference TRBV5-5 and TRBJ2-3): DAGVTQSPTHLIKTRGQQVTLRCSPISGHKSVSWYQQVLGQGPQFIFQYYEKEERGRGNFPDRFSARQFPNYSSELNVNALLLGDSALYLCASSRSAAGGPTDTQYFGPGTRLTVL.

This chain's CDR3 is CASSARDNSYEQYF. The CDR3 DNA is TGTGCCAGCAGCGCTCGGGACAACTCCTACGAGCAGTACTTC. This sequence joins TRBV9 and TRBJ2-7; tentative D call: TRBD1 (6 bases). Trimming took off 3 bases at V and 0 bases at J, with 10 bases between the two ends. CDR1 and CDR2 from the germline V gene are SGDLS and YYNGEE. The CDR3 totals 14 residues.

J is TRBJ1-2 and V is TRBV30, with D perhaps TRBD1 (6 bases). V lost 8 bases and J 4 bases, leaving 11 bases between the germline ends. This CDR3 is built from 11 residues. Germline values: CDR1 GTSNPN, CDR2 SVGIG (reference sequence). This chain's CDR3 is CAATRGYGYTF. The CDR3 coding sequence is TGTGCCGCCACCAGGGGCTATGGCTACACCTTC.

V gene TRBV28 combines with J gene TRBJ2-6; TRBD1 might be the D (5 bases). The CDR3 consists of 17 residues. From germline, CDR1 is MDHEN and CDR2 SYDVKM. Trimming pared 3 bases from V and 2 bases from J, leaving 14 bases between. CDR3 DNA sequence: TGTGCCAGCAGTTTTAAGGGGTTCAATGCTGGGGCCAACGTCCTGACTTTC. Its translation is CASSFKGFNAGANVLTF.

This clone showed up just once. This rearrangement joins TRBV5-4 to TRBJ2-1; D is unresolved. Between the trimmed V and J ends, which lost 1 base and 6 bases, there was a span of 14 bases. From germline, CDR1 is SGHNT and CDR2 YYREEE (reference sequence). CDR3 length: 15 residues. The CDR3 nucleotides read TGTGCCAGCAGCTTGTTACATACGAATTTCAATGAGCAGTTCTTC. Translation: CASSLLHTNFNEQFF.

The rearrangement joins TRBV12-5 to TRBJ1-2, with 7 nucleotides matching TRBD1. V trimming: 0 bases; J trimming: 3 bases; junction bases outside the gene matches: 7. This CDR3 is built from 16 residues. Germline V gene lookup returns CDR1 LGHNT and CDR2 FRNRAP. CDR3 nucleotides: TGTGCTAGTGGTTTGGTACTTACAGGGGAAGACTATGGCTACACCTTC. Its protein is CASGLVLTGEDYGYTF.

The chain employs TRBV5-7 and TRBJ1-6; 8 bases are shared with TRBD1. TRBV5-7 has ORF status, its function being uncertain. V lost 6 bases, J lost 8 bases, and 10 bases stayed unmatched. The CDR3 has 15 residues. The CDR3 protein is CASTNGQGQDSPLHF. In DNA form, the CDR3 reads TGTGCCAGCACCAACGGACAGGGACAGGATTCACCCCTCCACTTT.

CDR3 nucleotide sequence: TGTGCCAGCAGCGCCCGGACAGGGGGTGGCAACGTCCTGACTTTC. This encodes CASSARTGGGNVLTF. This rearrangement joins TRBV9 to TRBJ2-6, with 10 bases aligning to TRBD1. The CDR3 spans 15 residues. Germline V lookup: CDR1 SGDLS, CDR2 YYNGEE. The trim removed 3 bases at V and 9 bases at J, leaving 6 bases unmatched.

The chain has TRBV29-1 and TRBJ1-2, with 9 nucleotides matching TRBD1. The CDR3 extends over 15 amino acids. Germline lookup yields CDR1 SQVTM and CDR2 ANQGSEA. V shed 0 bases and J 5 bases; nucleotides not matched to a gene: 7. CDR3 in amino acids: CSVEERGQGTYGYTF. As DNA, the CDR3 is TGCAGCGTTGAAGAACGGGGACAGGGAACTTATGGCTACACCTTC.

The CDR3 region is CASSLLTRLPLNGYTF. The CDR3, as DNA: TGTGCCAGCAGCTTGTTAACCAGGTTGCCATTAAATGGCTACACCTTC. The chain links TRBV5-6 to TRBJ1-2; D uncertain. CDR1 SGHDT and CDR2 YYEEEE come from the germline V gene. With 1 base removed from V and 6 bases from J, the gap between germline ends came to 19 bases. The CDR3 loop spans 16 amino acids.

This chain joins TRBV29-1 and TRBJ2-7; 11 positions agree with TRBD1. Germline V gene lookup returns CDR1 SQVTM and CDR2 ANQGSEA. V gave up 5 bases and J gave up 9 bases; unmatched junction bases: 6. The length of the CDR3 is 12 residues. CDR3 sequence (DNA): TGCAGCGTTCAGGACAGGGGGCGCGGGCAGTACTTC. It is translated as CSVQDRGRGQYF.

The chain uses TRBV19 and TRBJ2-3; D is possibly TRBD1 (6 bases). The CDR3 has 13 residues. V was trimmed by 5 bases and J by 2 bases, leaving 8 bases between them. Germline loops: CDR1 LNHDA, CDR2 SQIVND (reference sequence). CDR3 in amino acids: CASSEGDTDTQYF. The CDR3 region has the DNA TGTGCCAGTAGTGAGGGGGACACAGATACGCAGTATTTT. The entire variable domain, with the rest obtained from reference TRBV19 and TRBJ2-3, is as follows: DGGITQSPKYLFRKEGQNVTLSCEQNLNHDAMYWYRQDPGQGLRLIYYSQIVNDFQKGDIAEGYSVSREKKESFPLTVTSAQKNPTAFYLCASSEGDTDTQYFGPGTRLTVL.

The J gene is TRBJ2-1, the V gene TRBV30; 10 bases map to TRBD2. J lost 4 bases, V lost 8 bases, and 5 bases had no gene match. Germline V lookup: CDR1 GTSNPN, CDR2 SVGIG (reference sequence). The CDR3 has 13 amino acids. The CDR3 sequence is CARGLAAYNEQFF. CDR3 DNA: TGTGCCCGAGGACTAGCGGCATACAATGAGCAGTTCTTC.